This TCR beta chain was documented in a study of blood T cell repertoires in COVID-19. Repertoires were generated with immunoSEQ multiplex PCR, while TCRdb's copy carries only in-frame clones and drops some. The sample lists approximately 54,000 clones, more than 65% occurring once. This clone was seen a handful of times. CDR1 is SGHTA and CDR2 is FQGTGA in the germline V gene. This CDR3 has 13 amino acids. Deletions cut 1 base from V and 5 bases from J, with 8 bases between. The V gene is TRBV7-3, the J gene TRBJ2-5, with D unresolved. Sequencing input: peripheral blood. The sequence was obtained from a human donor in a cohort sampled during active COVID-19. The CDR3: CASSLKRAETQYF. CDR3 DNA: TGTGCCAGCAGCTTAAAGCGCGCTGAGACCCAGTACTTC. The full variable domain, with the rest looked up from reference TRBV7-3 and TRBJ2-5, is GAGVSQTPSNKVTEKGKYVELRCDPISGHTALYWYRQSLGQGPEFLIYFQGTGAADDSGLPNDRFFAVRPEGSVSTLKIQRTERGDSAVYLCASSLKRAETQYFGPGTRLLVL.